Listed here are 23 T cell receptor beta chains from one sample, sequenced in a study of blood T cell repertoires in COVID-19. TCRdb keeps only in-frame clones here, not all; method: immunoSEQ multiplex PCR. The sample lists 150,000 to 200,000 clones; 87% were seen once. Sample: peripheral blood. The receptor set was obtained from a man aged 40-55 years with active or convalescent COVID-19.

The chain uses TRBV28 and TRBJ1-2, with D possibly matching TRBD1 (5 bases). Germline V gene sequence: CDR1 MDHEN, CDR2 SYDVKM. The CDR3 is 14 amino acids. V lost 6 bases and J 7 bases, leaving 18 bases between the germline ends. The CDR3 sequence is CASSLIGGSGGYTF. CDR3 DNA sequence: TGTGCCAGCAGCTTGATCGGGGGGTCAGGTGGCTACACCTTC.

This clone has just a few counts. The chain employs TRBV5-5 and TRBJ2-7; possible D gene TRBD1, 6 bases. Between the trimmed V and J ends, which lost 1 base and 1 base, there was a span of 12 bases. Germline V gene sequence: CDR1 SGHKS, CDR2 YYEKEE (reference sequence). CDR3 length: 15 amino acids. Here the CDR3 DNA reads TGTGCCAGCAGCTTGTCAGGGGCTCTTTCCTACGAGCAGTACTTC. Its translation: CASSLSGALSYEQYF.

The chain links TRBV4-1 to TRBJ1-5; 12 nucleotides align to TRBD1. Germline values: CDR1 MGHRA, CDR2 YSYEKL. CDR3 length: 16 amino acids. Germline trimming cut 2 bases from V and 7 bases from J; bases unmatched to any gene: 6. CDR3 sequence reads: CASSQPGQGARQPQHF. DNA of the CDR3: TGCGCCAGCAGCCAACCGGGACAGGGGGCGCGGCAGCCCCAGCATTTT.

The V gene is TRBV11-2, the J gene TRBJ2-7, with 8 bases lining up with TRBD1. Germline CDR1 reads SGHAT; CDR2 reads FQNNGV. After removal of 3 bases from V and 6 bases from J, the junction contained 1 base not matched to a gene. The length of the CDR3 is 12 residues. The CDR3 region has the DNA TGTGCCAGCAGCTTGGGACAGGTCGAGCAGTACTTC. Amino acids: CASSLGQVEQYF.

This sequence joins TRBV7-2 and TRBJ1-2; 7 nucleotides line up with TRBD1. Unmatched junction bases numbered 7, after V lost 1 base and J lost 8 bases. Germline CDR1 and CDR2: SGHTA and FQGNSA. The CDR3 is 14 amino acids. The CDR3 here is CASSLDQTGSGYTF. The CDR3, as DNA: TGTGCCAGCAGCTTAGATCAGACAGGGTCCGGCTACACCTTC. Variable domain in full (rest from reference TRBV7-2 and TRBJ1-2): GAGVSQSPSNKVTEKGKDVELRCDPISGHTALYWYRQSLGQGLEFLIYFQGNSAPDKSGLPSDRFSAERTGGSVSTLTIQRTQQEDSAVYLCASSLDQTGSGYTFGSGTRLTVV.

V and J are TRBV6-5 and TRBJ2-2; D is perhaps TRBD2 (6 bases). The CDR3 is 15 residues long. Trimming pared 2 bases from V and 5 bases from J, leaving 12 bases between. Germline-derived CDR1 and CDR2 are MNHEY and SVGAGI. The CDR3, as DNA: TGTGCCAGCAGTTACGTGGGAGGCACGACCGGGGAGCTGTTTTTT. Translated: CASSYVGGTTGELFF.

The chain employs TRBV7-8 and TRBJ1-2; maybe TRBD1 (5 bases). Trimming took 2 bases from V and 8 from J, leaving 12 bases between them. CDR1 is SGHVS and CDR2 is FQNEAQ in the germline V gene. This CDR3 contains 13 residues. Written as DNA, the CDR3 is TGTGCCAGCAGCTTATCGACAGTGGGAGGCTACACCTTC. Its protein product is CASSLSTVGGYTF. Looking up the rest from reference TRBV7-8 and TRBJ1-2 gives the full variable domain: GAGVSQSPRYKVAKRGQDVALRCDPISGHVSLFWYQQALGQGPEFLTYFQNEAQLDKSGLPSDRFFAERPEGSVSTLKIQRTQQEDSAVYLCASSLSTVGGYTFGSGTRLTVV.

The V call is TRBV3-1 (or the pseudogene TRBV3-2), the J call TRBJ1-1; D possibly corresponds to TRBD1 (6 bases). The CDR3 has 17 amino acids. Germline V lookup: CDR1 LGHDT, CDR2 YNNKEL (reference sequence). Trimming removed 0 bases at V and 1 base at J, with 15 bases between. For the CDR3, the DNA is TGTGCCAGCAGCCAAGAGTTCGCGTGGGGGCCGAACACTGAAGCTTTCTTT. Amino acids: CASSQEFAWGPNTEAFF.

This sequence joins TRBV9 and TRBJ1-2, with TRBD1 identical over 8 bases. The CDR3 totals 16 residues. V lost 3 bases and J lost 7; bases outside the gene matches: 14. Germline assignment: CDR1 SGDLS and CDR2 YYNGEE. This CDR3 reads CASSGNYRGQGLGYTF. Here the CDR3 DNA reads TGTGCCAGCAGCGGCAATTATCGTGGACAGGGCCTTGGCTACACCTTC.

This chain connects TRBV29-1 to TRBJ2-7; 8 bases line up with TRBD1. The V and J ends lost 1 base and 4 bases, in that order; junction bases with no gene match: 3. The CDR3 spans 13 residues. CDR1 and CDR2 from the germline V gene are SQVTM and ANQGSEA. CDR3 sequence: CSVEGRTGYEQYF. CDR3 DNA sequence: TGCAGCGTTGAAGGGAGGACAGGGTACGAGCAGTACTTC.

This clone was counted between two and nine times. CDR3 sequence (DNA): TGCGCCAGCAGCTTGGGCCCCAGGACGAACACCGGGGAGCTGTTTTTT. It encodes CASSLGPRTNTGELFF. The J gene is TRBJ2-2, the V gene TRBV5-1; unclear D gene. The CDR3 totals 16 residues. The V end lost 0 bases, the J end lost 0 bases, and 9 bases lay between the germline ends. CDR1 and CDR2 (germline): SGHRS, YFSETQ.

The gene calls are TRBV10-3 and TRBJ1-2; D remains ambiguous. V was clipped by 3 bases and J by 9 bases, with 17 bases between them. Germline loops: CDR1 ENHRY, CDR2 SYGVKD. This CDR3 comprises 14 residues. Here the CDR3 reads CAISEEVPMERYTF. The CDR3, as DNA: TGTGCCATCAGTGAAGAGGTGCCAATGGAACGCTACACCTTC.

This clone was found a few times. The genes are TRBV9 and TRBJ1-2; D is perhaps TRBD1 (5 bases). This CDR3 comprises 15 residues. The V gene's germline CDR1 is SGDLS and CDR2 YYNGEE. Between the trimmed V and J ends, which lost 4 bases and 4 bases, there was a span of 17 bases. In DNA, the CDR3 is TGTGCCAGCAGCCTCTCGACAGAGCCAGCCTATGGCTACACCTTC. Its translation: CASSLSTEPAYGYTF.

The rearrangement joins TRBV6-5 to TRBJ1-1, with D possibly matching TRBD1 (5 bases). Germline V gene lookup returns CDR1 MNHEY and CDR2 SVGAGI. Between the trimmed V and J ends, which lost 5 bases and 1 base, there was a span of 14 bases. This CDR3 spans 15 amino acids. The CDR3 is CASSRWWRGNTEAFF. The CDR3 DNA reads TGTGCCAGCAGTAGGTGGTGGAGGGGGAACACTGAAGCTTTCTTT.

DNA for the CDR3: TGTGCCAGCAGCTTAGCGAAAGGGGCAAACACCATATATTTT. It codes for CASSLAKGANTIYF. The chain combines TRBV7-9 with TRBJ1-3; weak D call: TRBD1 (5 bases). V was pared by 0 bases and J by 6 bases, with 9 bases between. The CDR3 has 14 amino acids. The germline V gene has CDR1 SEHNR and CDR2 FQNEAQ (reference sequence).

A single count supports this clone. The chain has TRBV9 and TRBJ1-2, with D possibly TRBD1 on 5 matching bases. The CDR3 has 17 residues. Germline CDR1 SGDLS, CDR2 YYNGEE. With 0 bases removed from V and 1 base from J, the gap between germline ends came to 16 bases. CDR3 sequence (DNA): TGTGCCAGCAGCGTAGCTTTGGCAGGGCAACTTAACTATGGCTACACCTTC. This encodes CASSVALAGQLNYGYTF. The full variable domain, rest sourced from reference TRBV9 and TRBJ1-2, is DSGVTQTPKHLITATGQRVTLRCSPRSGDLSVYWYQQSLDQGLQFLIQYYNGEERAKGNILERFSAQQFPDLHSELNLSSLELGDSALYFCASSVALAGQLNYGYTFGSGTRLTVV.

This clone was detected once. The CDR3 loop is CASSEQGDTEAFF. DNA for the CDR3: TGTGCCAGCAGCGAACAGGGCGACACTGAAGCTTTCTTT. V usage is TRBV5-6 and J usage is TRBJ1-1; weak D call: TRBD1 (6 bases). The CDR3 is made up of 13 amino acids. Trimming shortened V by 4 bases and J by 3 bases, and 10 bases separated the two germline ends. Germline V lookup: CDR1 SGHDT, CDR2 YYEEEE.

The V and J genes are TRBV10-3 and TRBJ1-2, with TRBD1 matching 10 bases. With V trimmed by 0 bases and J by 8 bases, 9 bases remained unmatched. The CDR3 covers 16 residues. CDR1 and CDR2 from the germline V gene are ENHRY and SYGVKD. CDR3 residues: CAISESGGTGARGYTF. The CDR3 coding sequence is TGTGCCATCAGTGAGTCGGGGGGGACAGGGGCTCGAGGCTACACCTTC.

The V and J genes are TRBV10-2 and TRBJ1-2; D is uncertain. Looked up from germline, CDR1 is WSHSY and CDR2 is SAAADI. The CDR3 covers 14 residues. V gave up 8 bases and J gave up 5 bases, with 18 bases separating them. The CDR3 region has the DNA TGCGCCAGCGGCAGTGAGGGCCTCGGGTATGGCTACACCTTC. Translated, it gives CASGSEGLGYGYTF.

This chain joins TRBV30 and TRBJ2-3; D may be TRBD2 (7 bases). Trimming removed 4 bases at V and 3 bases at J, with 17 bases between. The CDR3 runs to 15 residues. Germline values: CDR1 GTSNPN, CDR2 SVGIG (reference sequence). CDR3 sequence: CAWNTGPGGTDTQYF. DNA for the CDR3: TGTGCCTGGAACACAGGGCCCGGGGGGACAGATACGCAGTATTTT.

This sequence joins TRBV6-5 and TRBJ1-6, with D possibly matching TRBD1 (6 bases). Trimming removed 5 bases at V and 5 bases at J, with 13 bases between. The CDR3 is 15 amino acids. Germline V gives CDR1 MNHEY, CDR2 SVGAGI. The CDR3 spells CASSTQGADNSPLHF. Written as DNA, the CDR3 is TGTGCCAGCAGTACACAGGGAGCGGATAATTCACCCCTCCACTTT.

The sample holds a few counts of this clone. This chain connects TRBV2 to TRBJ2-3, with 13 bases fitting TRBD2. V gave up 4 bases and J gave up 3 bases; unmatched junction bases: 4. The CDR3 spans 16 residues. Per the germline V gene, CDR1 is SNHLY and CDR2 is FYNNEI. For the CDR3, the DNA is TGTGCCAGCAGTGCCAGGGGACTAGCGGGGACAGATACGCAGTATTTT. This translates into CASSARGLAGTDTQYF. The variable domain in full, with the rest retrieved from reference TRBV2 and TRBJ2-3, is EPEVTQTPSHQVTQMGQEVILRCVPISNHLYFYWYRQILGQKVEFLVSFYNNEISEKSEIFDDQFSVERPDGSNFTLKIRSTKLEDSAMYFCASSARGLAGTDTQYFGPGTRLTVL.

Remarks on this clone: Other DNA sequences in this sample translate to the same CDR3. This chain joins TRBV30 and TRBJ1-5; possibly TRBD1 for D (5 bases). This CDR3 contains 14 residues. The V gene's germline CDR1 is GTSNPN and CDR2 SVGIG (reference sequence). With 0 bases removed from V and 2 bases from J, the gap between germline ends came to 8 bases. The CDR3 protein is CAWSVTAGNQPQHF. The DNA for the CDR3 is TGTGCCTGGAGTGTGACAGCCGGCAATCAGCCCCAGCATTTT.